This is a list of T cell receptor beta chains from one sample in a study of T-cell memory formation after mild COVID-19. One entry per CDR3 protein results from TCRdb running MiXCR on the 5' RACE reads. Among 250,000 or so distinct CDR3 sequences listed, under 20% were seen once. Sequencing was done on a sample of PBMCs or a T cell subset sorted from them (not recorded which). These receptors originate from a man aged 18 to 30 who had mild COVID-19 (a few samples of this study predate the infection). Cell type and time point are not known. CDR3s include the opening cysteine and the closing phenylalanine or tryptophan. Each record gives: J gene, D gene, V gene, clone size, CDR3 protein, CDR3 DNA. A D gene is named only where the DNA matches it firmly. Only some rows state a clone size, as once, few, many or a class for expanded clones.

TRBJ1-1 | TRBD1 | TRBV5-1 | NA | CASSRDLKDRATEAFF | TGCGCCAGCAGCCGCGACTTGAAAGACAGGGCCACTGAAGCTTTCTTT
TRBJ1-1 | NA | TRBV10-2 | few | CASIQIEGTEAFF | TGCGCCAGCATTCAAATCGAAGGCACTGAAGCTTTCTTT
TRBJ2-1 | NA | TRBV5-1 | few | CASSLATASGREQFF | TGCGCCAGCAGCCTAGCGACGGCGTCAGGGCGTGAGCAGTTCTTC
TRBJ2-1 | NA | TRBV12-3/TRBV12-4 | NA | CASSLAAQGSSYNEQFF | TGTGCCAGCAGTTTAGCGGCCCAGGGGAGCTCCTACAATGAGCAGTTCTTC
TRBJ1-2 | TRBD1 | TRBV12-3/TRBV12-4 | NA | CASSNRRGDSGYGYTF | TGTGCCAGCAGTAATCGACGGGGGGACAGCGGCTATGGCTACACCTTC
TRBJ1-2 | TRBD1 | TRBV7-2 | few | CASSLRTGVNYGYTF | TGTGCCAGCAGCTTAAGGACAGGGGTAAACTATGGCTACACCTTC
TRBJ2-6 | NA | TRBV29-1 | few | CSVAGGANVLTF | TGCAGCGTTGCCGGGGGGGCCAACGTCCTGACTTTC
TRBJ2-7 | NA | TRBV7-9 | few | CASSLSGVDEQYF | TGTGCCAGCAGCTTATCAGGGGTAGATGAGCAGTACTTC
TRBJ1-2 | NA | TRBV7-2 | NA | CASSFTDSYGYTF | TGTGCCAGCAGCTTTACGGACAGCTATGGCTACACCTTC
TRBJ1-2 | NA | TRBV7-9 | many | CASSLTDNYGYTF | TGTGCCAGCAGCCTTACGGATAACTATGGCTACACCTTC
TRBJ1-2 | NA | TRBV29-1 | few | CSVDAGYTF | TGCAGCGTGGATGCGGGCTACACCTTC
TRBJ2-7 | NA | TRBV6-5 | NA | CASSYSNPGYEQYF | TGTGCCAGCAGTTACTCGAATCCAGGATACGAGCAGTACTTC
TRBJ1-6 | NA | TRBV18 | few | CASSPPGENSPLHF | TGTGCCAGCTCACCACCTGGAGAGAATTCACCCCTCCACTTT
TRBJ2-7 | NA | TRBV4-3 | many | CASSQDRSSYEQYF | TGCGCCAGCAGCCAAGACAGGAGCTCCTACGAGCAGTACTTC
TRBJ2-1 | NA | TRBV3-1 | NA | CASSRSAGTYNEQFF | TGTGCCAGCAGCCGCAGTGCGGGTACATACAATGAGCAGTTCTTC
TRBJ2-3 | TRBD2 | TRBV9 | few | CASSVAGGGDTQYF | TGTGCCAGCAGCGTAGCCGGCGGGGGGGATACGCAGTATTTT
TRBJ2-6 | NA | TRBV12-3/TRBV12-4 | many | CASSSIQISGANVLTF | TGTGCCAGCAGTTCCATACAGATTTCTGGGGCCAACGTCCTGACTTTC
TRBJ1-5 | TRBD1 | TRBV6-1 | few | CASSGDRDWQPQHF | TGTGCCAGCAGTGGGGACAGGGACTGGCAGCCCCAGCATTTT
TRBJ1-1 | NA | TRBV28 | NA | CASSFSGAGNTEAFF | TGTGCCAGCAGTTTCTCAGGGGCCGGGAACACTGAAGCTTTCTTT
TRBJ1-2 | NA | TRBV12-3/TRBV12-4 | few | CASSLTGHYGYTF | TGTGCCAGCAGTTTAACCGGTCACTATGGCTACACCTTC
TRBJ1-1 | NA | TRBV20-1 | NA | CSLPNRDGNTEAFF | TGCAGTCTTCCAAACCGGGACGGCAACACTGAAGCTTTCTTT
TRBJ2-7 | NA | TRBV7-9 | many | CASSADSAREQYF | TGTGCCAGCAGCGCAGACTCGGCACGGGAGCAGTACTTC
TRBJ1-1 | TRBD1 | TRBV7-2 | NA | CASSPPGGITEAFF | TGTGCCAGCAGCCCACCAGGGGGCATCACTGAAGCTTTCTTT
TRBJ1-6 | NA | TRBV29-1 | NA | CSVATRQGKDSPLHF | TGCAGCGTTGCGACACGGCAGGGGAAGGATTCACCCCTCCACTTT
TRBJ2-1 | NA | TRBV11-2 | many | CASSLGVEEQFF | TGTGCCAGCAGCTTAGGGGTAGAGGAGCAGTTCTTC
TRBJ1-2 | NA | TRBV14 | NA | CASSHGSYGYTF | TGTGCCAGCAGCCACGGAAGTTATGGCTACACCTTC
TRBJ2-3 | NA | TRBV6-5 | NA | CASSKRGTSTDTQYF | TGTGCCAGCAGTAAAAGGGGGACTAGCACAGATACGCAGTATTTT
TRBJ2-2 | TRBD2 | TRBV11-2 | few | CASSLEAGDTGELFF | TGTGCCAGCAGCTTAGAAGCGGGGGACACCGGGGAGCTGTTTTTT
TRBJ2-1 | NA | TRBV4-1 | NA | CASSLLDKFNEQFF | TGCGCCAGCAGCCTGCTGGACAAGTTCAATGAGCAGTTCTTC
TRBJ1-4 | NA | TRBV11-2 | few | CASSWGEKLFF | TGTGCCAGCAGCTGGGGAGAAAAACTGTTTTTT
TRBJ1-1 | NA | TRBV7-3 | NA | CASSSQWDGEAFF | TGTGCCAGCAGCTCGCAATGGGACGGCGAAGCTTTCTTT
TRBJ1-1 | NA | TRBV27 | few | CASSLLPSNTEAFF | TGTGCCAGCAGTTTACTACCCTCGAACACTGAAGCTTTCTTT
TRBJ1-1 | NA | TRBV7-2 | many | CASSAKRGETEAFF | TGTGCCAGCAGCGCTAAGCGGGGAGAGACTGAAGCTTTCTTT
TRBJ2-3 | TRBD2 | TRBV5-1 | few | CASNPRTSGGFANTQYF | TGCGCCAGCAACCCACGGACTAGCGGGGGCTTCGCGAATACGCAGTATTTT
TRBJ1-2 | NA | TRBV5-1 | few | CASSYLQGNYGYTF | TGCGCCAGCAGCTACCTACAGGGAAACTATGGCTACACCTTC
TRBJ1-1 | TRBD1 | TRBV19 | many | CASSPPGDSSEAFF | TGTGCCAGTAGTCCCCCTGGGGACAGTTCTGAAGCTTTCTTT
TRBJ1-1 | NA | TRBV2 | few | CASSEGGRGSAFF | TGTGCCAGCAGTGAAGGTGGCAGGGGTTCGGCTTTCTTT
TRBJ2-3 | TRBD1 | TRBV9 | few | CASSAPGQGTDTQYF | TGTGCCAGCAGCGCCCCGGGACAGGGAACAGATACGCAGTATTTT
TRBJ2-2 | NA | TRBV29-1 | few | CSVERTANTGELFF | TGCAGCGTTGAAAGGACAGCGAACACCGGGGAGCTGTTTTTT
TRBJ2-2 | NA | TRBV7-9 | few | CASSWRAGGVRGELFF | TGTGCCAGCAGCTGGCGGGCGGGCGGCGTCCGCGGGGAGCTGTTTTTT
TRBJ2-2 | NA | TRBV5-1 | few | CASSAANTGELFF | TGCGCCAGCAGCGCGGCAAACACCGGGGAGCTGTTTTTT
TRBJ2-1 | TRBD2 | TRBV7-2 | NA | CASSLYQLAGGSSEQFF | TGTGCCAGCAGCTTGTACCAGCTAGCGGGGGGGTCGAGTGAGCAGTTCTTC
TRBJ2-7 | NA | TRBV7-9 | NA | CASSPQGGSYEQYF | TGTGCCAGCAGCCCTCAGGGGGGTAGCTACGAGCAGTACTTC
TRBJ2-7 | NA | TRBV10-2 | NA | CASNTGSRAYEQYF | TGCGCCAGCAATACCGGGTCTCGAGCCTACGAGCAGTACTTC
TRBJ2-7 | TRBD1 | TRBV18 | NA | CASSPTFRQGGFYEQYF | TGTGCCAGCTCACCCACCTTTCGACAGGGGGGTTTCTACGAGCAGTACTTC
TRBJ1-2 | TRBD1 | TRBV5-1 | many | CASSSGQGGGYTF | TGCGCCAGCAGCTCCGGACAGGGTGGTGGCTACACCTTC
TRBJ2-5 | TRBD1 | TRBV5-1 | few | CASSLGQGDETQYF | TGCGCCAGCAGCCTCGGACAGGGAGACGAGACCCAGTACTTC
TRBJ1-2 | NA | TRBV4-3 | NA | CASSRGVGGGYTF | TGCGCCAGCAGCCGAGGGGTGGGCGGGGGCTACACCTTC
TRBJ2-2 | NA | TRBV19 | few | CASSIVGGTGELFF | TGTGCCAGTAGTATAGTAGGAGGGACCGGGGAGCTGTTTTTT
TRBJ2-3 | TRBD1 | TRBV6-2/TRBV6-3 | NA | CASSANRDRGMDTQYF | TGTGCCAGCAGTGCGAACCGGGACAGGGGAATGGATACGCAGTATTTT
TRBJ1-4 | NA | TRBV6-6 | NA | CASSGSPINEKLFF | TGTGCCAGCAGTGGCAGCCCGATTAATGAAAAACTGTTTTTT
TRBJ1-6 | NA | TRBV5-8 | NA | CASSSGPGGYHQGSPLHF | TGTGCCAGCAGCTCCGGCCCCGGAGGGTACCACCAGGGTTCACCCCTCCACTTT
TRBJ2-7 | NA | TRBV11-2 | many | CASSLRDEQYF | TGTGCCAGCAGCTTGCGTGACGAGCAGTACTTC
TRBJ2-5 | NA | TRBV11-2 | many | CASSHLGAQETQYF | TGTGCCAGCAGTCATCTAGGGGCCCAAGAGACCCAGTACTTC
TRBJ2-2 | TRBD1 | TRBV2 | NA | CASTGRGQGGELFF | TGTGCCAGCACTGGTAGGGGGCAAGGCGGGGAGCTGTTTTTT
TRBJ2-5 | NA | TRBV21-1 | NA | CASSNRDREKETQYF | TGTGCCAGCAGCAACCGGGACAGGGAGAAAGAGACCCAGTACTTC
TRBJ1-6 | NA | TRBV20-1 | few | CSAFRQPNSPLHF | TGCAGTGCTTTCAGACAGCCTAATTCACCCCTCCACTTT
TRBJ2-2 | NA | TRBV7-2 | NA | CASSLVRSRNTGELFF | TGTGCCAGCAGCTTAGTCCGCAGCAGGAACACCGGGGAGCTGTTTTTT